This T cell receptor (beta chain) came from a study of breast tumors, draining lymph nodes, adjacent tissues. Study conclusions and caveats: Tumor repertoires ranked between lymph nodes and nontumor tissue in diversity, with V and J gene preferences. Tumor T cell lymph node origin was a supported hypothesis, not proven. Compared with basal-like, luminal-like tumors shared significantly more repertoire with nontumor tissue.

Remarks on this clonotype: What it binds is not known. It is likely a read error, because the conserved phenylalanine at the end of the CDR3 is missing. It is unclear where the CDR3 begins or ends on the DNA, so no DNA is shown, and the CDR3 is as TCRdb lists it.

One entry per CDR3 protein results from TCRdb running MiXCR on the multiplex PCR reads. The data show about 200,000 distinct CDR3 sequences, over 25% seen once. The CDR3 adds up to 9 amino acids, both ends counted. Samples came from axillary lymph nodes draining the breast cancer. Material: axillary lymph node tissue. The TCR comes from a female donor with breast cancer. Some clones in this sample may be carry-over from other donors' samples. This sequence joins TRBV12-3 or TRBV12-4 and TRBJ2-3; the listed D gene, TRBD1, was not tested against the DNA. CDR3 sequence: CASIRDRRY.